The rows below give T cell receptor beta chains drawn from one sample of a study of blood T cell repertoires in COVID-19. Assay: immunoSEQ multiplex PCR; the TCRdb copy retains only in-frame clones and omits some. The sample carries fewer than 250,000 clones, roughly 80% recorded once. The sample was PBMCs or T cells enriched from blood (not recorded which). Receptors originate from a man aged 60-69 years who had recovered from COVID-19. The CDR3 runs from the conserved cysteine through the conserved F or W. A D gene is named only where the DNA matches it firmly. For some rows the clone size is stated as once, few or many, or as a class when expanded; others skip it.

>TRBJ1-5|.|TRBD1|14|TRBV15
CATSTGVSNQPQHF
TGTGCCACAAGTACAGGGGTTAGCAATCAGCCCCAGCATTTT
>TRBJ2-7|.|.|15|TRBV5-1
CASSPSGRSAYEQYF
TGCGCCAGCAGCCCCTCTGGGAGGTCAGCCTACGAGCAGTACTTC
>TRBJ2-3|.|.|14|TRBV5-5
CASSTGGHTDTQYF
TGTGCCAGCAGCACCGGGGGGCACACAGATACGCAGTATTTT
>TRBJ2-3|.|TRBD2|15|TRBV11-2
CASSLVLAGTDTQYF
TGTGCCAGCAGCTTAGTGCTAGCGGGCACAGATACGCAGTATTTT
>TRBJ2-3|.|.|15|TRBV28
CASSLVAGGTDTQYF
TGTGCCAGCAGTTTGGTCGCAGGGGGCACAGATACGCAGTATTTT
>TRBJ2-6|.|.|14|TRBV9
CASRAGSGANVLTF
TGTGCCAGCAGAGCCGGGTCTGGGGCCAACGTCCTGACTTTC
>TRBJ1-1|.|.|12|TRBV19
CATQGRNTEAFF
TGTGCCACCCAGGGCCGGAACACTGAAGCTTTCTTT
>TRBJ1-4|.|.|13|TRBV6-5
CASALGPAEKLFF
TGTGCCAGCGCTCTTGGGCCCGCGGAAAAACTGTTTTTT
>TRBJ2-7|.|.|16|TRBV7-6
CASSVYTGQKINEQYF
TGTGCCAGCAGCGTATACACAGGGCAGAAAATCAACGAGCAGTACTTC
>TRBJ1-1|few|TRBD1|15|TRBV7-9
CASSLGNQGAGKAFF
TGTGCCAGCAGCTTAGGGAATCAGGGGGCAGGGAAAGCTTTCTTT
>TRBJ2-7|.|.|14|TRBV7-8
CASSSRTVAYEQYF
TGTGCCAGCAGCTCGAGGACAGTAGCCTACGAGCAGTACTTC
>TRBJ2-3|.|.|11|TRBV2
CASSDGGTQYF
TGTGCCAGCAGTGACGGGGGTACGCAGTATTTT
>TRBJ2-1|few|.|14|TRBV5-4
CASSSEGGSNEQFF
TGTGCCAGCAGCTCAGAGGGGGGGTCGAATGAGCAGTTCTTC
>TRBJ1-5|.|.|15|TRBV6-5
CASSLGTGSGQPQHF
TGTGCCAGCAGCTTAGGTACAGGATCGGGTCAGCCCCAGCATTTT
>TRBJ1-1|.|.|14|TRBV6-5
CASSYSRVRTEAFF
TGTGCCAGCAGTTACTCGAGGGTTCGAACTGAAGCTTTCTTT
>TRBJ1-6|few|TRBD1|15|TRBV19
CASSKPQGEGSPLHF
TGTGCCAGTAGTAAACCACAGGGGGAAGGCTCACCCCTCCACTTT
>TRBJ2-3|.|TRBD2|16|TRBV5-1
CASSWMGLAGTDTQYF
TGCGCCAGCAGCTGGATGGGACTAGCCGGCACAGATACGCAGTATTTT
>TRBJ1-5|.|TRBD1|13|TRBV6-5
CASSPGGGQPQHF
TGTGCCAGCAGTCCAGGGGGCGGACAGCCCCAGCATTTT
>TRBJ2-2|few|TRBD1|15|TRBV7-9
CASSSRGRGTGELFF
TGTGCCAGCAGCTCCAGGGGGCGCGGGACCGGGGAGCTGTTTTTT
>TRBJ1-4|.|.|13|TRBV9
CASSASTNEKLFF
TGTGCCAGCAGCGCTTCAACTAATGAAAAACTGTTTTTT
>TRBJ1-6|.|TRBD1|14|TRBV27
CASSLQGAYSPLHF
TGTGCCAGCAGTTTACAGGGGGCTTATTCACCCCTCCACTTT
>TRBJ2-3|.|.|14|TRBV11-2
CASTSAQGTDTQYF
TGTGCCAGCACCTCAGCCCAGGGCACAGATACGCAGTATTTT
>TRBJ1-1|once|.|13|TRBV7-9
CASAGRGWTEAFF
TGTGCCAGCGCGGGTCGGGGTTGGACTGAAGCTTTCTTT
>TRBJ1-4|.|.|15|TRBV15
CATSRAGGTNEKLFF
TGTGCCACCAGCAGGGCGGGGGGGACTAATGAAAAACTGTTTTTT
>TRBJ1-2|.|TRBD1|15|TRBV6-5
CASSPPDRGPSGYTF
TGTGCCAGCAGCCCACCGGACAGGGGGCCCAGCGGCTACACCTTC
>TRBJ1-1|.|.|13|TRBV2
CASEDYRDTEAFF
TGTGCCAGCGAGGACTATAGGGACACTGAAGCTTTCTTT
>TRBJ1-3|once|.|17|TRBV5-6
CASSLGGHLSSGNTIYF
TGTGCCAGCAGCTTGGGCGGACACCTGAGCTCTGGAAACACCATATATTTT
>TRBJ1-1|.|TRBD1|15|TRBV3-1/TRBV3-2
CASSPRRTGGFEAFF
TGTGCCAGCAGCCCACGGAGGACAGGGGGCTTTGAAGCTTTCTTT
>TRBJ1-2|.|TRBD1|13|TRBV11-2
CASSLDRGRGYTF
TGTGCCAGCAGCTTAGACAGGGGGCGAGGCTACACCTTC
>TRBJ1-5|.|TRBD1|14|TRBV18
CASSPTGAGQPQHF
TGTGCCAGCTCACCGACAGGGGCTGGCCAGCCCCAGCATTTT
>TRBJ2-4|once|.|16|TRBV6-1
CASSELGSLAKNIQYF
TGTGCCAGCAGTGAATTGGGCAGTCTAGCCAAAAACATTCAGTACTTC
>TRBJ1-4|.|.|16|TRBV20-1
CSASDPRTAVLEKLFF
TGCAGTGCTAGTGACCCAAGAACAGCGGTTCTCGAAAAACTGTTTTTT
>TRBJ2-3|.|.|15|TRBV5-8
CASTRGTVGTDTQYF
TGTGCCAGCACCCGCGGGACAGTAGGCACAGATACGCAGTATTTT
>TRBJ1-1|.|.|18|TRBV7-2
CASSLEGGLGRMNTEAFF
TGTGCCAGCAGCTTAGAAGGTGGTTTGGGCAGAATGAACACTGAAGCTTTCTTT
>TRBJ1-6|.|TRBD1|17|TRBV3-1/TRBV3-2
CASSQEYGTGDNSPLHF
TGTGCCAGCAGCCAAGAGTACGGGACAGGGGATAATTCACCCCTCCACTTT
>TRBJ2-1|.|.|16|TRBV18
CASSRIYSGVENEQFF
TGTGCCAGCTCACGAATATATTCGGGGGTGGAAAATGAGCAGTTCTTC
>TRBJ1-4|.|TRBD1|17|TRBV19
CASSGSRDRATNEKLFF
TGTGCCAGTAGTGGGTCCCGGGACAGGGCAACTAATGAAAAACTGTTTTTT
>TRBJ2-7|.|TRBD1|14|TRBV5-1
CASSWTGTSYEQYF
TGCGCCAGCAGCTGGACAGGGACCTCCTACGAGCAGTACTTC
>TRBJ1-3|.|.|12|TRBV2
CASRDSGNTIYF
TGTGCCAGCAGGGACAGTGGAAACACCATATATTTT
>TRBJ1-3|.|.|13|TRBV3-1/TRBV3-2
CASSHRRGNTIYF
TGTGCCAGCAGCCATCGCCGGGGTAACACCATATATTTT
>TRBJ1-5|.|.|14|TRBV27
CASSLESRGQPQHF
TGTGCCAGCAGTTTAGAGTCCCGGGGTCAGCCCCAGCATTTT
>TRBJ1-1|.|TRBD1|14|TRBV19
CASSIRTGDTEAFF
TGTGCCAGTAGTATCCGGACAGGGGACACTGAAGCTTTCTTT
>TRBJ2-1|few|TRBD1|15|TRBV18
CASSPAGQGDNEQFF
TGTGCCAGCTCACCAGCTGGGCAGGGGGACAATGAGCAGTTCTTC
>TRBJ1-2|.|.|14|TRBV5-8
CASILDGRGSGYTF
TGTGCCAGCATCCTCGATGGCAGGGGCTCTGGCTACACCTTC
>TRBJ1-1|.|TRBD1|15|TRBV6-5
CASSLNRGEKTEAFF
TGTGCCAGCAGTTTAAACAGGGGGGAGAAGACTGAAGCTTTCTTT
>TRBJ2-7|.|.|15|TRBV30
CAWSTDKGVSYEQYF
TGTGCCTGGAGTACGGACAAAGGGGTCTCCTACGAGCAGTACTTC
>TRBJ2-7|once|.|15|TRBV18
CASSLPLQGAGEQYF
TGTGCCAGCTCACTCCCCCTCCAGGGTGCCGGCGAGCAGTACTTC
>TRBJ2-2|.|TRBD1|15|TRBV3-1/TRBV3-2
CASSQWDRRTGELFF
TGTGCCAGCAGCCAGTGGGACAGGCGGACCGGGGAGCTGTTTTTT